The entry below gives a single T cell receptor (beta chain) sequence along with its context. Using immunoSEQ multiplex PCR, the repertoire was profiled, and TCRdb retains in-frame clones only, with some absent. The sample has just over 90,000 clones, almost 80% seen once; the top ten hold roughly 15%. In germline, CDR1 is LGHDT, CDR2 YNNKEL (reference sequence). Trimming pared 3 bases from V and 11 bases from J, leaving 13 bases between. The CDR3 totals 13 residues. The data belong to a study of blood T cell repertoires in COVID-19. This TCR derives from a human donor in a cohort sampled during active COVID-19. Sequenced sample: peripheral blood. The chain carries TRBV3-1 (or the pseudogene TRBV3-2) and TRBJ1-4; tentative D call: TRBD1 (5 bases). The CDR3 reads CASSHNTGRKLFF. The CDR3 DNA is TGTGCCAGCAGCCATAACACAGGTCGGAAACTGTTTTTT.